The clone carrying this TCR beta chain was recorded a few times. The antigen is unknown. The data were obtained in a study of T-cell memory formation after mild COVID-19. General observations from the study: Proof of SARS-CoV-2 specificity was absent for the second-wave clones that crested on day 37. CD4+ contracting clones were found mainly in CM and EM, and CD8+ ones in EMRA.

CDR3 size: 12 residues. CDR1 and CDR2 from the germline V gene are DFQATT and SNEGSKA (reference sequence). J lost 7 bases, V lost 4 bases, and 7 bases had no gene match. From the 5' RACE reads, TCRdb called clonotypes with MiXCR, one entry per CDR3 protein. Of more than 200,000 distinct CDR3 sequences in the sample, roughly 15% were seen once. The clonotype comes from a man between 18 and 35 years old who had mild COVID-19 (a few samples of this study predate the infection). Cell type and time point are not known. The J gene is TRBJ2-7, the V gene TRBV20-1, with 7 bases that match TRBD2. The sequencing input was PBMCs or a T cell subset sorted from them (not recorded which). DNA for the CDR3: TGCAGTGCTACCCGACTAGCCGGGGAGCAGTACTTC. Translated, it gives CSATRLAGEQYF.